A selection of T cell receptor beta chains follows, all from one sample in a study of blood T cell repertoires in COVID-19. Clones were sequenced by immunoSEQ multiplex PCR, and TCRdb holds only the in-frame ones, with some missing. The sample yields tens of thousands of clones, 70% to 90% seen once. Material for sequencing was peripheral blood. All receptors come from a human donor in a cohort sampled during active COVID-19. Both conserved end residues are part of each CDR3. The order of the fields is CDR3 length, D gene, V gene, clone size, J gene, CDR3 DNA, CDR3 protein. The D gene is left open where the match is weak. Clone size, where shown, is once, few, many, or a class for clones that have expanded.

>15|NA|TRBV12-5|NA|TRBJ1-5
TGTGCTAGTGGTTGGCAGGGTTTAGGGAATCAGCCCCAGCATTTT
CASGWQGLGNQPQHF
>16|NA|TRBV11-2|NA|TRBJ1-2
TGTGCCAGCAGCTTAGAGGCGCATAGGGGGAACTATGGCTACACCTTC
CASSLEAHRGNYGYTF
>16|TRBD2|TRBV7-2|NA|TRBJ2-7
TGTGCCAGCAGGGGGGGGAGACTAGCGGGAGCCGACGAGCAGTACTTC
CASRGGRLAGADEQYF
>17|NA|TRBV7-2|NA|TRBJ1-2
TGTGCCAGCAGCTTAGGGGGCGGCAGGGGCGTTAACTATGGCTACACCTTC
CASSLGGGRGVNYGYTF
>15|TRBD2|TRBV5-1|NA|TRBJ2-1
TGCGCCAGCGGATCTGTCGGGAGGGCCTACAATGAGCAGTTCTTC
CASGSVGRAYNEQFF
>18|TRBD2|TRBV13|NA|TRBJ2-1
TGTGCCAGCAGCAACGAACCACCCTCGCTAGCGGGAGATGACGAGCAGTTCTTC
CASSNEPPSLAGDDEQFF
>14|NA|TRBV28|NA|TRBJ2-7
TGTGCCAGCAGCCCCTTCCCCCTCTCCTACGAGCAGTACTTC
CASSPFPLSYEQYF
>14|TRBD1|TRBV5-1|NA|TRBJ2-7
TGCGCCAGCAGCGGGGGACAGGGAGGTAACGAGCAGTACTTC
CASSGGQGGNEQYF
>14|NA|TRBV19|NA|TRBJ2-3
TGTGCCAGTAGTATACAGCGGAGCACAGATACGCAGTATTTT
CASSIQRSTDTQYF
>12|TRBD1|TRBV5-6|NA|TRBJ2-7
TGTGCCAGCAGCTTGGACGGGACAGGGCAGTACTTC
CASSLDGTGQYF
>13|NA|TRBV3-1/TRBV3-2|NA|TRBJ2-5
TGTGCCAGCGGGGGACACACACAAGAGACCCAGTACTTC
CASGGHTQETQYF
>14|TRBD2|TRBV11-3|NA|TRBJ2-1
TGTGCCAGCAGCCCCACTAGCGGGAACTATGAGCAGTTCTTC
CASSPTSGNYEQFF
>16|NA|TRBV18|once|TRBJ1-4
TGTGCCAGCTCACCGATAGGACAAGGGGTTAATGAAAAACTGTTTTTT
CASSPIGQGVNEKLFF
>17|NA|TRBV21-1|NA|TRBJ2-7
TGTGCCAGCAGCAAAGGGACGGAGACTAGCTCTTCCTACGAGCAGTACTTC
CASSKGTETSSSYEQYF
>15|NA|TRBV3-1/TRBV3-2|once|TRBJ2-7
TGTGCCAGCAGCCAAGATGCGACTAGAGGGTACGAGCAGTACTTC
CASSQDATRGYEQYF
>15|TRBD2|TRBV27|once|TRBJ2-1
TGTGCCAGCAGCCGAACTAGCGGGAGCTGGGATGAGCAGTTCTTC
CASSRTSGSWDEQFF
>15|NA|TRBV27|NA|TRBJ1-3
TGTGCCAGCAGTTTAAAGAGGGAGGCCCGGGACACCATATATTTT
CASSLKREARDTIYF
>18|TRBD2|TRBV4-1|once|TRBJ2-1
TGCGCCAGCAGCCAAGATGCGGTAGCGGGGGGGCCCGGGAATGAGCAGTTCTTC
CASSQDAVAGGPGNEQFF
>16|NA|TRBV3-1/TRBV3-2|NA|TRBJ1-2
TGTGCCAGCAGCCAAGTCATAGCTCAGGGCCAGCGCAATTTCACCTTC
CASSQVIAQGQRNFTF
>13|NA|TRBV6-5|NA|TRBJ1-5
TGTGCCAGCAGTTACCAGATCAATCAGCCCCAGCATTTT
CASSYQINQPQHF
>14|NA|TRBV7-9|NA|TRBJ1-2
TGTGCCAGCACCGAGGGGACTCAATATGGTGGCTACACCTTC
CASTEGTQYGGYTF
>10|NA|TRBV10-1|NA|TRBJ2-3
TGCGCCAGACAAACAGATACGCAGTATTTT
CARQTDTQYF
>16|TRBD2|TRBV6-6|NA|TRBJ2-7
TGTGCCAGCAGTGCCGGGACTAGCGGGGGGAAGTACGAGCAGTACTTC
CASSAGTSGGKYEQYF
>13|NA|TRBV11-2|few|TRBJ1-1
TGTGCCAGCAGCTGGGAGGGGAACACTGAAGCTTTCTTT
CASSWEGNTEAFF
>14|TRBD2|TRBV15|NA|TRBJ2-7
TGTGCCACCAGCGGGAGGGACCAATCCTACGAGCAGTACTTC
CATSGRDQSYEQYF
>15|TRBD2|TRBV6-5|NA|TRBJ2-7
TGTGCCAGCACCCCAGCGGGAAACGACCGCTACGAGCAGTACTTC
CASTPAGNDRYEQYF
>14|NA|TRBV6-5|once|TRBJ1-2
TGTGCCAGCAGGAGGCTACAGGGATTCCATGGCTACACCTTT
CASRRLQGFHGYTF
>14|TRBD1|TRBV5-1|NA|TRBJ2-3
TGCGCCAGCAGCCCCGGACAGGACACAGATACGCAGTATTTT
CASSPGQDTDTQYF
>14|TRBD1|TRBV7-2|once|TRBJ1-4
TGTGCCAGCAGCTTATGGGTACAGGGGGGAAAACTGTTTTTT
CASSLWVQGGKLFF
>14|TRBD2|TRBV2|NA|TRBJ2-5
TGTGCCAGCCTCCGGGAGGGGGTTGGAAAGACCCAGTACTTC
CASLREGVGKTQYF
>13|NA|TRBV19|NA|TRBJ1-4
TGTGCCAGTGCTGACAGGAGCAATGAAAAACTGTTTTTT
CASADRSNEKLFF
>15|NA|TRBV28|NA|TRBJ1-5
TGTGCCAGCAGTTTGGGCAGGGCTGAAACTCAGCCCCAGCATTTT
CASSLGRAETQPQHF
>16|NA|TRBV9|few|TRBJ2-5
TGTGCCAGCAGCTTAACGTCCGGGGACTTGGGGGAGACCCAGTACTTC
CASSLTSGDLGETQYF
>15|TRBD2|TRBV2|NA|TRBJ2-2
TGTGCCAGCAGTGTACTAGCGGGCCCCACCGGGGAGCTGTTTTTT
CASSVLAGPTGELFF
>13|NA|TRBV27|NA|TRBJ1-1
TGTGCCAGCAGTTTACGGTGGAACACTGAAGCTTTCTTT
CASSLRWNTEAFF